Below, one T cell receptor beta chain is given with its context. Libraries were prepared by immunoSEQ multiplex PCR; TCRdb keeps only in-frame clonotypes and omits some of them. The sample holds about 340,000 clones, roughly 70% seen once. The source of the sample is a study of shared clonotypes between healthy human individuals. What was sequenced was memory CD4+ T cells sorted from blood. The subset is: CD45RA-negative fraction. The receptor's source is a man aged 25 to 45 in good health.

Written as DNA, the CDR3 is TGTGCCAGCAGTTCCCCAAGACAGGGGGCAGAGACCCAGTACTTC. Its translation: CASSSPRQGAETQYF. The chain uses TRBV6-5 and TRBJ2-5; 10 nucleotides align to TRBD1. CDR1 and CDR2 (germline): MNHEY, SVGAGI. Losses at the gene ends were 4 bases for V and 4 bases for J; bases not matched to a gene: 6. The CDR3 sequence is 15 residues long.